Shown below are 24 T cell receptor beta chains from a single sample sequenced in a study of blood T cells in healthy people across ages. With a J-beta primer mix and a sample-barcoded 5' primer, a second PCR ran roughly 6 to 12 cycles. TCRdb used MiXCR to reprocess the 5' RACE reads, holding one entry per CDR3 protein. Among 790,000 or so distinct CDR3 sequences, around 50% were seen once, and the ten largest hold about 26%. Input material: blood. The source of these receptors is a middle-aged man in good health.

The V call is TRBV7-2, the J call TRBJ2-7, with 13 bases matching TRBD2. Germline V CDR1 and CDR2: SGHTA, FQGNSA. The CDR3 consists of 14 residues. The ends lost 5 bases at V and 6 bases at J; junction bases unmatched: 4. This CDR3 reads CASSERTSGSEQYF. The CDR3 DNA follows: TGTGCCAGCAGCGAGCGGACTAGCGGGAGCGAGCAGTACTTC.

The chain recombines TRBV7-2 with TRBJ2-7; the D is unclear. Germline V CDR1 and CDR2: SGHTA, FQGNSA. Trimming stripped 2 bases from V and 4 bases from J, with 18 bases between. The CDR3 is made up of 16 amino acids. CDR3 loop: CASSLKVERPGYEQYF. Written as DNA, the CDR3 is TGTGCCAGCAGCTTAAAAGTAGAGAGGCCCGGGTACGAGCAGTACTTC.

The rearrangement links TRBV29-1 to TRBJ2-3, with a weak D call TRBD1 (6 bases). Germline loops: CDR1 SQVTM, CDR2 ANQGSEA. V lost 4 bases and J 3 bases, leaving 8 bases between the germline ends. The CDR3 length is 12 residues. The CDR3 nucleotides are TGCAGCGTTGGGGGGCCGACAGATACGCAGTATTTT. The encoded protein is CSVGGPTDTQYF.

This clonotype was counted only a few times. The genes are TRBV7-2 and TRBJ2-3; 10 nucleotides line up with TRBD2. Germline V gene lookup returns CDR1 SGHTA and CDR2 FQGNSA. V lost 3 bases to trimming and J lost 0 bases; unmatched junction nucleotides: 12. This CDR3 is 19 amino acids long. The DNA of the CDR3 is TGTGCCAGCAGCTTGAATAGCGGGGGGACTAAACTTAGCACAGATACGCAGTATTTT. Translated, it gives CASSLNSGGTKLSTDTQYF.

The V gene is TRBV7-2, the J gene TRBJ2-1, with 12 bases matching TRBD2. V lost 6 bases, J lost 7 bases, and 16 bases stayed unmatched. Germline V gene sequence: CDR1 SGHTA, CDR2 FQGNSA. CDR3 length: 18 residues. In DNA form, the CDR3 reads TGTGCCAGCAGGCGGACAGTGTCAGCCGGACTAGCGGGGAATGAGCAGTTCTTC. Translation gives CASRRTVSAGLAGNEQFF.

This clonotype was detected a few times. The V call is TRBV11-2, the J call TRBJ2-1; TRBD1 matches 8 bases. Germline V gene sequence: CDR1 SGHAT, CDR2 FQNNGV. V lost 3 bases to trimming and J lost 7 bases; unmatched junction nucleotides: 8. There are 15 residues in the CDR3. CDR3 residues: CASSLSQGARNEQFF. DNA for the CDR3: TGTGCCAGCAGCTTGAGTCAGGGGGCTCGGAATGAGCAGTTCTTC.

This clonotype was detected once. The rearrangement links TRBV11-2 to TRBJ2-1; possibly TRBD1 for D (5 bases). V gave up 6 bases and J gave up 9 bases, with 21 bases separating them. CDR1 SGHAT and CDR2 FQNNGV come from the germline V gene. The CDR3 loop spans 15 amino acids. CDR3 DNA: TGTGCCAGCAGTCTCAGGGCCAGTGTACGATCTGAGCAGTTCTTC. It translates to CASSLRASVRSEQFF.

The rearrangement uses TRBV7-9 and TRBJ2-1; 10 bases are shared with TRBD2. The CDR3 runs to 16 residues. Germline-derived CDR1 and CDR2 are SEHNR and FQNEAQ (reference sequence). The ends lost 3 bases at V and 8 bases at J; junction bases unmatched: 10. Here the CDR3 DNA reads TGTGCCAGCAGCTTTCTTCTAGCGGGAGTAGTAGATGAGCAGTTCTTC. It is translated as CASSFLLAGVVDEQFF. The whole variable domain, remainder taken from reference TRBV7-9 and TRBJ2-1, is DTGVSQNPRHKITKRGQNVTFRCDPISEHNRLYWYRQTLGQGPEFLTYFQNEAQLEKSRLLSDRFSAERPKGSFSTLEIQRTEQGDSAMYLCASSFLLAGVVDEQFFGPGTRLTVL.

This chain links TRBV5-1 with TRBJ1-6; perhaps TRBD1 as D (5 bases). Germline V gene data show CDR1 as SGHRS and CDR2 as YFSETQ. Deletions cut 0 bases from V and 9 bases from J, with 13 bases between. This CDR3 is built from 15 residues. CDR3 in DNA: TGCGCCAGCAGCTTGGATTCGGGGGAAAGTTCACCCCTCCACTTT. This codes for CASSLDSGESSPLHF. The whole variable domain, filled in from reference TRBV5-1 and TRBJ1-6, reads KAGVTQTPRYLIKTRGQQVTLSCSPISGHRSVSWYQQTPGQGLQFLFEYFSETQRNKGNFPGRFSGRQFSNSRSEMNVSTLELGDSALYLCASSLDSGESSPLHFGNGTRLTVT.

This rearrangement joins TRBV7-8 to TRBJ2-5, with TRBD2 identical over 12 bases. The V gene end was trimmed by 6 bases and the J gene end by 4 bases; junction bases not matched to a gene: 9. This CDR3 contains 16 residues. CDR1 and CDR2 (germline): SGHVS, FQNEAQ. This chain's CDR3 is CASSPRAGLAGETQYF. CDR3 sequence (DNA): TGTGCCAGCAGTCCTCGGGCGGGACTAGCGGGAGAGACCCAGTACTTC.

CDR3: CASSLDPGTETQYF. Here the CDR3 DNA reads TGCGCCAGCAGCTTGGATCCGGGAACGGAGACCCAGTACTTC. The rearrangement joins TRBV5-1 to TRBJ2-5; weak D call: TRBD2 (5 bases). CDR1 and CDR2 from the germline V gene are SGHRS and YFSETQ. The CDR3 has 14 residues. Trimming took off 0 bases at V and 5 bases at J, with 11 bases between the two ends. The full variable domain, in which reference TRBV5-1 and TRBJ2-5 provide the parts outside the CDR3, is KAGVTQTPRYLIKTRGQQVTLSCSPISGHRSVSWYQQTPGQGLQFLFEYFSETQRNKGNFPGRFSGRQFSNSRSEMNVSTLELGDSALYLCASSLDPGTETQYFGPGTRLLVL.

V is TRBV28 and J is TRBJ2-3; D ambiguous. V was clipped by 4 bases and J by 2 bases, with 7 bases between them. The CDR3 has 13 residues. In germline, CDR1 is MDHEN, CDR2 SYDVKM. The CDR3 DNA is TGTGCCAGCAGTTCACAGACCACAGATACGCAGTATTTT. This encodes CASSSQTTDTQYF.

The genes are TRBV7-9 and TRBJ1-2; D is uncertain. The V gene's germline CDR1 is SEHNR and CDR2 FQNEAQ (reference sequence). This CDR3 contains 13 residues. V was cut by 3 bases and J by 7 bases, with 12 bases left in between. The CDR3 region has the DNA TGTGCCAGCAGCTTTATGGTGGAGGGTGGCTACACCTTC. Translating gives CASSFMVEGGYTF.

This clonotype was counted between two and nine times. The chain couples TRBV5-6 to TRBJ2-4; 11 bases match TRBD1. The V segment lost 5 bases and the J segment 6 bases; nucleotides outside the gene matches: 4. This CDR3 is built from 14 residues. Germline assignment: CDR1 SGHDT and CDR2 YYEEEE. Here the CDR3 reads CASSTGQGVNIQYF. In nucleotides, the CDR3 is TGTGCCAGCAGTACGGGACAGGGGGTAAACATTCAGTACTTC. The full variable domain, completed using reference TRBV5-6 and TRBJ2-4, is DAGVTQSPTHLIKTRGQQVTLRCSPKSGHDTVSWYQQALGQGPQFIFQYYEEEERQRGNFPDRFSGHQFPNYSSELNVNALLLGDSALYLCASSTGQGVNIQYFGAGTRLSVL.

In this sample, this clonotype turned up a few times. The chain has TRBV7-2 and TRBJ2-7; 12 bases align to TRBD2. The V segment lost 11 bases and the J segment 2 bases; nucleotides outside the gene matches: 13. This CDR3 has 16 amino acids. The germline V gene encodes CDR1 SGHTA and CDR2 FQGNSA. The CDR3 is CACGPGLAGFTYEQYF. DNA of the CDR3: TGTGCCTGCGGGCCGGGACTAGCGGGTTTTACCTACGAGCAGTACTTC.

The chain employs TRBV29-1 and TRBJ2-5; D unclear. The J call is uncertain, as TRBJ2-7 better fits the DNA end. The CDR3 totals 12 residues. Germline V gives CDR1 SQVTM, CDR2 ANQGSEA. CDR3 bases: TGCAGCGTTTCTCAGACCCCCTACGAGCAGTACTTC. Its protein product is CSVSQTPYEQYF.

This clonotype was counted a few times. V is TRBV9 and J is TRBJ1-6; D gene unclear. This CDR3 has 16 amino acids. Germline loops: CDR1 SGDLS, CDR2 YYNGEE. Trimming removed 2 bases at V and 5 bases at J, with 14 bases between. CDR3 loop: CASSVNPHTNNSPLHF. In DNA form, the CDR3 reads TGTGCCAGCAGCGTTAATCCGCACACTAATAATTCACCCCTCCACTTT.

The chain is built from TRBV18 and TRBJ2-5; possibly TRBD2 for D (5 bases). The germline gives CDR1 KGHSH, CDR2 LQKENI. V lost 1 base, J lost 2 bases, and 17 bases lay in between. The CDR3 loop spans 17 amino acids. The CDR3 region is CASSPRIGGNKQETQYF. CDR3 DNA sequence: TGTGCCAGCTCACCACGTATAGGAGGTAACAAACAAGAGACCCAGTACTTC.

This chain joins TRBV6-2 or TRBV6-3 and TRBJ2-5, with 7 positions matching TRBD2. Germline V lookup: CDR1 MNHEY, CDR2 SVGEGT. The trim removed 0 bases at V and 5 bases at J, leaving 6 bases unmatched. The CDR3 runs 15 residues. The CDR3 region has the DNA TGTGCCAGCAGTTACTCGCTGGAGCGGGATGAGACCCAGTACTTC. Its translation is CASSYSLERDETQYF.

Written as DNA, the CDR3 is TGTGCCAGCAGTCTACAGGGGGCTAACTACGAGCAGTACTTC. It yields the protein CASSLQGANYEQYF. This chain links TRBV27 with TRBJ2-7; the match to TRBD1 covers 9 bases. Trimming cost V 5 bases and J 3 bases; bases outside gene matches: 5. Germline CDR1 and CDR2: MNHEY and SMNVEV (reference sequence). The CDR3 runs 14 residues.

V usage is TRBV6-6 and J usage is TRBJ2-7; TRBD1 matches at 7 bases. The CDR3 contains 15 residues. CDR1 is MNHNY and CDR2 is SVGAGI in the germline V gene (reference sequence). With 5 bases clipped from V and 6 bases from J, the junction kept 13 bases outside the gene matches. The DNA for the CDR3 is TGTGCCAGCAGTCACGCCGCAGGGACAGTAAGCGAGCAGTACTTC. It specifies CASSHAAGTVSEQYF.

V gene TRBV29-1 combines with J gene TRBJ2-4; the D call may be TRBD1 or TRBD2 (5 bases each). Trimming took 6 bases from V and 6 from J, leaving 21 bases between them. The length of the CDR3 is 15 residues. In germline, CDR1 is SQVTM, CDR2 ANQGSEA. CDR3 nucleotide sequence: TGCAGCGTCAGGACGAGCGGAATAAGGGGAAACATTCAGTACTTC. Translating gives CSVRTSGIRGNIQYF.

This clonotype occurred many times. This chain uses TRBV7-2 with TRBJ2-1; 16 bases agree with TRBD2. Germline CDR1 is SGHTA and CDR2 is FQGNSA. V was pared by 2 bases and J by 7 bases, with 14 bases of the junction left unmatched. The CDR3 consists of 20 residues. CDR3: CASSLPPGTSGGAIRNEQFF. In DNA, the CDR3 is TGTGCCAGCAGCTTACCCCCCGGGACTAGCGGGGGGGCCATTAGAAATGAGCAGTTCTTC.

The rearrangement links TRBV20-1 to TRBJ2-1; D might be TRBD2 (6 bases). V was clipped by 5 bases and J by 0 bases, with 17 bases between them. Germline values: CDR1 DFQATT, CDR2 SNEGSKA (reference sequence). The CDR3 consists of 16 residues. The CDR3 coding sequence is TGCAGTGCTCGGCCGAGGGACGGGAGCTCCTACAATGAGCAGTTCTTC. This gives the protein CSARPRDGSSYNEQFF.